The 9 T cell receptor beta chains reported below all come from one sample, sequenced in a study of blood T cell repertoires in COVID-19. Repertoires were generated with immunoSEQ multiplex PCR, while TCRdb's copy carries only in-frame clones and drops some. The sample shows approximately 75,000 clones, roughly 91% of them seen only once. Sequenced sample: peripheral blood. The source is a man aged 60 to 69 with acute or convalescent COVID-19.

The rearrangement joins TRBV21-1 to TRBJ1-1. TRBV21-1 is a listed pseudogene. The CDR3 loop spans 13 amino acids. CDR3 DNA: TGTGCCAGCAGCAAAGAGGCGGATACTGAAGCTTTCTTT. It yields the protein CASSKEADTEAFF.

The chain uses TRBV27 and TRBJ1-1; 10 nucleotides agree with TRBD1. The CDR3 runs to 13 residues. Per germline, CDR1 MNHEY and CDR2 SMNVEV (reference sequence). The trim removed 5 bases at V and 8 bases at J, leaving 5 bases unmatched. The CDR3 nucleotides are TGTGCCAGCAGTATAGGACAGGGGGGAGAAGCTTTCTTT. It codes for CASSIGQGGEAFF.

The CDR3 DNA follows: TGTGCCAGCAGGGACAGTGCTAACTATGGCTACACCTTC. This sequence encodes CASRDSANYGYTF. The chain has TRBV2 and TRBJ1-2; TRBD1 might be the D (6 bases). The V and J ends lost 6 bases and 0 bases respectively, with 8 bases between them. CDR3 length: 13 residues. The V gene's germline CDR1 is SNHLY and CDR2 FYNNEI.

The chain carries TRBV24-1 and TRBJ2-1; possible D gene TRBD2, 5 bases. Germline CDR1 and CDR2: KGHDR and SFDVKD. This CDR3 region has 14 residues. Trimming shortened V by 5 bases and J by 10 bases, and 17 bases separated the two germline ends. The CDR3: CATSGAGGIEEQFF. As DNA, the CDR3 is TGTGCCACCAGTGGGGCGGGTGGGATTGAAGAGCAGTTCTTC.

The rearrangement links TRBV3-1 (or the pseudogene TRBV3-2) to TRBJ1-2; D possibly corresponds to TRBD1 (6 bases). V dropped 2 bases and J dropped 5 bases, with 12 bases sitting between them. CDR3 length equals 14 residues. Germline V gene lookup returns CDR1 LGHDT and CDR2 YNNKEL (reference sequence). The CDR3 sequence: CASSQQGSFYGYTF. The CDR3, as DNA: TGTGCCAGCAGCCAACAGGGGTCCTTTTATGGCTACACCTTC.

In its sample, this clone was seen a few times. V usage is TRBV19 and J usage is TRBJ1-1; 7 bases line up with TRBD1. Germline lookup yields CDR1 LNHDA and CDR2 SQIVND (reference sequence). V gave up 5 bases and J gave up 1 base; unmatched junction bases: 4. The CDR3 length is 14 residues. CDR3 amino acids: CASSWTGANTEAFF. For the CDR3, the DNA is TGTGCCAGTAGTTGGACAGGTGCGAACACTGAAGCTTTCTTT.

The V and J genes are TRBV5-1 and TRBJ1-1; possible D gene TRBD1, 6 bases. V gave up 5 bases and J gave up 4 bases, with 12 bases separating them. CDR1 is SGHRS, CDR2 YFSETQ, per germline. The CDR3 length is 13 residues. CDR3 amino acids: CASSWGQGTEAFF. The CDR3, as DNA: TGCGCCAGCAGTTGGGGGCAGGGCACTGAAGCTTTCTTT.

The genes are TRBV5-1 and TRBJ1-1, with 9 positions matching TRBD1. Germline loops: CDR1 SGHRS, CDR2 YFSETQ. The CDR3 spans 15 residues. V dropped 3 bases and J dropped 5; count of bases not matched to a gene: 8. The chain's CDR3 is CASSSRQGEGTEAFF. The CDR3 DNA sequence: TGCGCCAGCAGCTCACGACAGGGGGAAGGGACTGAAGCTTTCTTT. The full variable domain, rest sourced from reference TRBV5-1 and TRBJ1-1, is KAGVTQTPRYLIKTRGQQVTLSCSPISGHRSVSWYQQTPGQGLQFLFEYFSETQRNKGNFPGRFSGRQFSNSRSEMNVSTLELGDSALYLCASSSRQGEGTEAFFGQGTRLTVV.

This clone was seen only a few times. The chain carries TRBV5-1 and TRBJ2-5; 10 nucleotides match TRBD2. V lost 1 base, J lost 5 bases, and 8 bases stayed unmatched. Germline CDR1 SGHRS, CDR2 YFSETQ. The CDR3 contains 16 residues. The DNA of the CDR3 is TGCGCCAGCAGCTTGTATCTAGCGGGGGCCCGTGAGACCCAGTACTTC. Its translation is CASSLYLAGARETQYF.